The 11 T cell receptor beta chains below come from one sample, sequenced in a study of cytomegalovirus exposure and HLA in healthy donors. PCR used 60 Vbeta primers and 13 Jbeta primers. Using immunoSEQ multiplex PCR, the repertoire was profiled, and TCRdb retains in-frame clones only, with some absent. The data hold under 200,000 clones, with roughly four fifths observed a single time. Material: PBMCs. These receptors all stem from a woman in her forties or fifties in good health and CMV-seropositive.

The V call is TRBV19, the J call TRBJ2-7; 9 positions agree with TRBD2. CDR3 size: 17 residues. CDR1 LNHDA and CDR2 SQIVND come from the germline V gene (reference sequence). V lost 5 bases and J lost 0; bases outside the gene matches: 11. The CDR3 nucleotides are TGTGCCAGTAGTCCCTCCAGTCTAGCGGGACGCTCCTACGAGCAGTACTTC. Translation gives CASSPSSLAGRSYEQYF.

The gene calls are TRBV15 and TRBJ2-1, with 9 bases fitting TRBD2. Germline CDR1 and CDR2: LNHNV and YYDKDF (reference sequence). Losses at the gene ends were 2 bases for V and 9 bases for J; bases not matched to a gene: 11. The CDR3 is made up of 16 amino acids. The CDR3 protein is CATSRLAGAETGEQFF. The CDR3, as DNA: TGTGCCACCAGCAGATTAGCGGGGGCCGAAACTGGTGAGCAGTTCTTC. The variable domain in full, with the rest retrieved from reference TRBV15 and TRBJ2-1, is DAMVIQNPRYQVTQFGKPVTLSCSQTLNHNVMYWYQQKSSQAPKLLFHYYDKDFNNEADTPDNFQSRRPNTSFCFLDIRSPGLGDTAMYLCATSRLAGAETGEQFFGPGTRLTVL.

In nucleotides, the CDR3 is TGTGCCAGCAGTTACTCCCAGGGGAAATCACCCCTCCACTTT. It translates to CASSYSQGKSPLHF. V is TRBV6-5 and J is TRBJ1-6, with a weak D call TRBD1 (6 bases). CDR1 is MNHEY and CDR2 is SVGAGI in the germline V gene. CDR3 length equals 14 residues. Between the trimmed V and J ends, which lost 0 bases and 10 bases, there was a span of 10 bases.

V gene TRBV21-1 combines with J gene TRBJ1-3. TRBV21-1 is reported as a pseudogene. This CDR3 has 20 amino acids. CDR3 in amino acids: CASSTEGERGPNTSGNTIYF. In DNA form, the CDR3 reads TGTGCCAGCAGCACTGAAGGGGAGCGGGGTCCCAATACATCTGGAAACACCATATATTTT.

The chain employs TRBV5-1 and TRBJ1-1; the match to TRBD1 covers 10 bases. The CDR3 consists of 14 residues. The junction had 5 bases not matched to a gene; V was cut back by 2 bases and J by 7 bases. CDR1 and CDR2 (germline): SGHRS, YFSETQ. The CDR3 loop reads CASSLWGQGIEAFF. The CDR3 DNA sequence: TGCGCCAGCAGCTTATGGGGACAGGGGATTGAAGCTTTCTTT.

This clone occurred once. The chain links TRBV9 to TRBJ1-1, with D uncertain. CDR1 is SGDLS and CDR2 is YYNGEE in the germline V gene. Deletions cut 4 bases from V and 2 bases from J, with 12 bases between. There are 14 residues in the CDR3. The CDR3 loop is CASSPWTGNTEAFF. The DNA of the CDR3 is TGTGCCAGCAGCCCGTGGACGGGAAACACTGAAGCTTTCTTT.

J is TRBJ1-2 and V is TRBV5-4; 8 bases match TRBD1. The CDR3 covers 18 residues. Germline trimming cut 0 bases from V and 4 bases from J; bases unmatched to any gene: 14. Germline V lookup: CDR1 SGHNT, CDR2 YYREEE (reference sequence). The CDR3 here is CASSLAPGGVGVGYGYTF. The CDR3, as DNA: TGTGCCAGCAGCTTGGCCCCAGGGGGCGTAGGAGTCGGCTATGGCTACACCTTC. Complete variable domain (other parts from reference TRBV5-4 and TRBJ1-2): ETGVTQSPTHLIKTRGQQVTLRCSSQSGHNTVSWYQQALGQGPQFIFQYYREEENGRGNFPPRFSGLQFPNYSSELNVNALELDDSALYLCASSLAPGGVGVGYGYTFGSGTRLTVV.

The gene calls are TRBV6-1 and TRBJ2-5, with 8 bases aligning to TRBD2. V shed 7 bases, J shed 4 bases, and the junction held 2 bases outside the gene matches. From germline, CDR1 is MNHNS and CDR2 SASEGT. This CDR3 comprises 12 residues. CDR3 nucleotides: TGTGCCAGCAACCTAGCGGGAGAGACCCAGTACTTC. Its translation is CASNLAGETQYF.

This chain joins TRBV18 and TRBJ1-4; 7 bases align to TRBD1. The CDR3 loop spans 14 amino acids. With V trimmed by 8 bases and J by 8 bases, 11 bases remained unmatched. Germline values: CDR1 KGHSH, CDR2 LQKENI. CDR3 sequence reads: CASNRDSPGEKLFF. Here the CDR3 DNA reads TGTGCCAGCAACCGGGACAGCCCGGGAGAAAAACTGTTTTTT.

V usage is TRBV6-5 and J usage is TRBJ2-7; 12 bases line up with TRBD2. Germline V CDR1 and CDR2: MNHEY, SVGAGI. Trimming at V came to 4 bases and at J to 0 bases, leaving 4 bases not matched to a gene. The CDR3 is 16 residues long. The CDR3: CASSSPSGGGSYEQYF. In nucleotides, the CDR3 is TGTGCCAGCAGTTCCCCTAGCGGGGGGGGCTCCTACGAGCAGTACTTC.

The V call is TRBV11-2, the J call TRBJ2-5; maybe TRBD1 (5 bases). The CDR3 is 17 amino acids. Germline CDR1 reads SGHAT; CDR2 reads FQNNGV. Trimming left V 1 base short and J 1 base short, with 16 bases between. The CDR3 DNA reads TGTGCCAGCAGCTTAGGGGGTTTCCAGGGCCCCCAAGAGACCCAGTACTTC. Protein sequence: CASSLGGFQGPQETQYF.